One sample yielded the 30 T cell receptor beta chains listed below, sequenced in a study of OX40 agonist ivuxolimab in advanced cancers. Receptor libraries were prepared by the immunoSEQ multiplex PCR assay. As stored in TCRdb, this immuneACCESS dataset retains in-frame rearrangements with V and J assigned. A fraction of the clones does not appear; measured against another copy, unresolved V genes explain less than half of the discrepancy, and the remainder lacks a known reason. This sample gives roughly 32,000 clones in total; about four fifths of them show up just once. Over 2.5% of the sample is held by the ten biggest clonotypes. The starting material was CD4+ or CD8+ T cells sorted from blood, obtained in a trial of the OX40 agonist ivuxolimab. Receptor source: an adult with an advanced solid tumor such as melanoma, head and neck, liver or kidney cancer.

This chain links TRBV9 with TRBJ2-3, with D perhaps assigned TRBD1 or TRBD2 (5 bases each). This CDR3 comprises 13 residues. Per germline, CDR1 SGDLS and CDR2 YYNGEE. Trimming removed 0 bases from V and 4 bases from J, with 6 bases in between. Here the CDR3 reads CASSVGGPDTQYF. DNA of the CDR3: TGTGCCAGCAGCGTAGGGGGACCAGATACGCAGTATTTT.

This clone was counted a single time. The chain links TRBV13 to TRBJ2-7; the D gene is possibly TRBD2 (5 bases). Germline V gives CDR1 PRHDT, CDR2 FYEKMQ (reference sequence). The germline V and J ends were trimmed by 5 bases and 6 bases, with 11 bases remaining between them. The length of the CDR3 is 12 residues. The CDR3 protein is CASSVRGREQYF. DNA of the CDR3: TGTGCCAGCAGCGTCCGGGGTCGCGAGCAGTACTTC.

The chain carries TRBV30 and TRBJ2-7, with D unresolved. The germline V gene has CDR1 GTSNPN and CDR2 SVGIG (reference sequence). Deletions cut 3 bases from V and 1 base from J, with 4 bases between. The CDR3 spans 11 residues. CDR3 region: CAWRRSYEQYF. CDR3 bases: TGTGCCTGGAGGCGGTCCTACGAGCAGTACTTC.

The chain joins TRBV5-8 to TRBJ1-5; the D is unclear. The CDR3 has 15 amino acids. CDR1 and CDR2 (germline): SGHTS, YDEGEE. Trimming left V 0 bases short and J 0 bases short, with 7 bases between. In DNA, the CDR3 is TGTGCCAGCAGCTTGGGAGGTATTAGCAATCAGCCCCAGCATTTT. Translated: CASSLGGISNQPQHF.

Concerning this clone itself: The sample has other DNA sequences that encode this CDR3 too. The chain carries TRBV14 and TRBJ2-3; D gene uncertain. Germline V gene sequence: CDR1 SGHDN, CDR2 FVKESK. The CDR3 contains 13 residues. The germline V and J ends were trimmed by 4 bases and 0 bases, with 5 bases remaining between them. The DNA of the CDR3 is TGTGCCAGCAGCCCCGGGAGCACAGATACGCAGTATTTT. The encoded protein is CASSPGSTDTQYF.

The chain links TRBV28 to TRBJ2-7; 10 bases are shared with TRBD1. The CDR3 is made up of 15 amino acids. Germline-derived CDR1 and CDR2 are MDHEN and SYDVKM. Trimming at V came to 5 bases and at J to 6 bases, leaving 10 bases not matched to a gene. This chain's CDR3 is CASSTPGQGSSEQYF. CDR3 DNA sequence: TGTGCCAGCAGTACCCCGGGACAGGGGAGTTCCGAGCAGTACTTC.

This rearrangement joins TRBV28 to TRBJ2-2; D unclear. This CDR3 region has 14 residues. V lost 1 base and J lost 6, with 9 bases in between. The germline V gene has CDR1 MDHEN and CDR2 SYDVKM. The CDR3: CASSLSVGAGELFF. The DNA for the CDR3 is TGTGCCAGCAGTTTATCGGTTGGGGCCGGGGAGCTGTTTTTT.

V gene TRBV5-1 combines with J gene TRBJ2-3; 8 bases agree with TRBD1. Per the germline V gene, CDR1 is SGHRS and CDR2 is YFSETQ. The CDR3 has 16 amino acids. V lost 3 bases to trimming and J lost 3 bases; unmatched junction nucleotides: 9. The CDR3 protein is CASSSTGQGPTDTQYF. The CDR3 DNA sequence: TGCGCCAGCAGCTCGACCGGACAGGGACCGACAGATACGCAGTATTTT.

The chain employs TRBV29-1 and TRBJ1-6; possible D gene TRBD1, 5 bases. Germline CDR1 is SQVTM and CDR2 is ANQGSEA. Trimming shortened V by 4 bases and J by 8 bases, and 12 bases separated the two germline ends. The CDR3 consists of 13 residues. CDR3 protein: CSVGQGRHSPLHF. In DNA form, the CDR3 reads TGCAGCGTTGGGCAGGGTCGTCATTCACCCCTCCACTTT.

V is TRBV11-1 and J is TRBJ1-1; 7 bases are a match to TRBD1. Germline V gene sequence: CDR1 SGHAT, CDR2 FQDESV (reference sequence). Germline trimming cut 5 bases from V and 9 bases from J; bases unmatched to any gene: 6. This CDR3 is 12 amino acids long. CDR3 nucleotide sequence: TGTGCCAGCAGCGTACAGGGGAGACAAGCTTTCTTT. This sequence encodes CASSVQGRQAFF.

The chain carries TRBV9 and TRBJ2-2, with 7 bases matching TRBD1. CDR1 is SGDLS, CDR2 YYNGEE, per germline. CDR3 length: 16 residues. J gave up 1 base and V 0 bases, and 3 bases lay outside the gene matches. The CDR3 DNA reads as TGTGCCAGCAGCGTAGAAGGGGGCAGGAACACCGGGGAGCTGTTTTTT. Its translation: CASSVEGGRNTGELFF.

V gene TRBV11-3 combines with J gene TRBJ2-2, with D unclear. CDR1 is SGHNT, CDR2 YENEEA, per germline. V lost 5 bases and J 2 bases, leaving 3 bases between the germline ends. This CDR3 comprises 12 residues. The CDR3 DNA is TGTGCCAGCAGCAAAAACACCGGGGAGCTGTTTTTT. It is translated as CASSKNTGELFF.

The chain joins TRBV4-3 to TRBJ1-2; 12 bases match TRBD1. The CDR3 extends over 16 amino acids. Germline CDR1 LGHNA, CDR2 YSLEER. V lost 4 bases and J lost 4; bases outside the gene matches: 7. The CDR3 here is CASSRSGTGGGYGYTF. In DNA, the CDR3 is TGCGCCAGCAGCCGATCCGGGACAGGGGGCGGCTATGGCTACACCTTC.

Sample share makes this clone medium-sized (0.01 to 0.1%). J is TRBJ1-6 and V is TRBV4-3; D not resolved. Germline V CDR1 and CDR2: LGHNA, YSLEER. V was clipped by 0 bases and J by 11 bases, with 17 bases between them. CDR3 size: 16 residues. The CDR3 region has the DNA TGCGCCAGCAGCCAAGATGGTTCGGGGTTGAGGGCACCCCTCCACTTT. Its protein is CASSQDGSGLRAPLHF.

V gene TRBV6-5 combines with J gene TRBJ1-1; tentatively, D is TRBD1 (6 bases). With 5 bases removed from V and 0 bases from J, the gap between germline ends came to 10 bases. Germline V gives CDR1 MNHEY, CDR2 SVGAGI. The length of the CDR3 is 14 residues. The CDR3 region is CASSRGQLNTEAFF. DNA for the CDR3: TGTGCCAGCAGTCGTGGACAGCTGAACACTGAAGCTTTCTTT.

The CDR3 is CASSPPRTGRNNEQFF. The CDR3 DNA sequence: TGTGCCAGCAGCCCTCCTCGGACTGGCAGAAACAATGAGCAGTTCTTC. V and J are TRBV9 and TRBJ2-1; D might be TRBD2 (5 bases). Germline-derived CDR1 and CDR2 are SGDLS and YYNGEE. This CDR3 has 16 residues. V was pared by 4 bases and J by 5 bases, with 19 bases between.

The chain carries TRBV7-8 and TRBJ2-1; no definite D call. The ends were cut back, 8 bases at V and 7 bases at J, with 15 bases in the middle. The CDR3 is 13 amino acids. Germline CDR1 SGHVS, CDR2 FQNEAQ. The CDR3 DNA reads TGTGCCAGCCTCCGGAGAATGGGTAATGAGCAGTTCTTC. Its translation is CASLRRMGNEQFF.

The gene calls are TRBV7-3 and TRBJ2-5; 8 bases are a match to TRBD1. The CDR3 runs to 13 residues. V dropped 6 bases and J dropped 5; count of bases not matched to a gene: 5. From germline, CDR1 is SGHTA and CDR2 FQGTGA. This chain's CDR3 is CASSQGAGETQYF. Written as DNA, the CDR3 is TGTGCCAGCAGTCAGGGGGCCGGGGAGACCCAGTACTTC.

CDR3 in amino acids: CASSPSVAGSVLTF. In DNA, the CDR3 is TGCGCCAGCAGCCCATCTGTAGCAGGATCCGTCCTGACTTTC. The chain has TRBV4-3 and TRBJ2-6, with D hard to call. Germline CDR1 LGHNA, CDR2 YSLEER. The CDR3 totals 14 residues. Trimming pared 4 bases from V and 12 bases from J, leaving 16 bases between.

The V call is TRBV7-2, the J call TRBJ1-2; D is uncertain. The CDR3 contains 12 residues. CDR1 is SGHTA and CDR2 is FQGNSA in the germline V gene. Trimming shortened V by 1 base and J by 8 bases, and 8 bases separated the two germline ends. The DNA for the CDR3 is TGTGCCAGCAGCTTAGGGTCTGGGGGCTACACCTTC. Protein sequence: CASSLGSGGYTF.

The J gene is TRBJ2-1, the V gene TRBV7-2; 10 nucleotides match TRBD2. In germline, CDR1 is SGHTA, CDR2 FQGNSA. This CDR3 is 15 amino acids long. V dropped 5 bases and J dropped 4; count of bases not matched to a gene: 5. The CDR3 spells CASSPPGLAYNEQFF. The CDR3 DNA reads TGTGCCAGCAGCCCTCCGGGACTAGCGTACAATGAGCAGTTCTTC.

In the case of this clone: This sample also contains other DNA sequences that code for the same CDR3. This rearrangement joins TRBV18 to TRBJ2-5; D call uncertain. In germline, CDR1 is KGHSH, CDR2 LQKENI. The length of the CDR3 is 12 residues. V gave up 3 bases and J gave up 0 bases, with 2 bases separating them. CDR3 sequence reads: CASSPDQETQYF. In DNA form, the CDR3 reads TGTGCCAGCTCACCCGACCAAGAGACCCAGTACTTC.

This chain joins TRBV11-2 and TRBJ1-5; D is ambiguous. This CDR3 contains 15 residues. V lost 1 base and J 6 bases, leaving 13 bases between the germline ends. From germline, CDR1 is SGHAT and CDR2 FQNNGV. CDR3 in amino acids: CASSLGPSNSQPQHF. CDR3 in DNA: TGTGCCAGCAGCTTAGGGCCCAGTAACAGTCAGCCCCAGCATTTT.

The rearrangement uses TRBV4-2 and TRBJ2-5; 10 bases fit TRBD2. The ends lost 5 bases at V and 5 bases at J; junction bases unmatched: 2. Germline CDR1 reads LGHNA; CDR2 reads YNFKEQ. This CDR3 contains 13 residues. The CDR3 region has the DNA TGTGCCAGCAGCTCACTAGCGGGGGAGACCCAGTACTTC. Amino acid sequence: CASSSLAGETQYF.

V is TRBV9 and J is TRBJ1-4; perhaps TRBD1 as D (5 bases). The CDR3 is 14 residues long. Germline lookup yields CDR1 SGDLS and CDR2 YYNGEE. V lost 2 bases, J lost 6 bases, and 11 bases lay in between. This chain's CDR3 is CASSVGGRDEKLFF. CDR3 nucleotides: TGTGCCAGCAGCGTCGGGGGGAGAGATGAAAAACTGTTTTTT.

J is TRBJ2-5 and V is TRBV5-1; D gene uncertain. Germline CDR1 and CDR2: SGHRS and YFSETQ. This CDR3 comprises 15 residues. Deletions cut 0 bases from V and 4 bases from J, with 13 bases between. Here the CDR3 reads CASSLALGSIETQYF. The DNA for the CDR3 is TGCGCCAGCAGCTTGGCATTGGGCTCAATAGAGACCCAGTACTTC.

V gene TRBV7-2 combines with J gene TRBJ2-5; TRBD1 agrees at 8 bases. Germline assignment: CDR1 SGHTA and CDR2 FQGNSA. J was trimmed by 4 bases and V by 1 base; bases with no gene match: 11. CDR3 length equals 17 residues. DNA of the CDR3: TGTGCCAGCAGCTTAGTCGGCCAGGGGGCGCTTGGAGAGACCCAGTACTTC. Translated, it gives CASSLVGQGALGETQYF.

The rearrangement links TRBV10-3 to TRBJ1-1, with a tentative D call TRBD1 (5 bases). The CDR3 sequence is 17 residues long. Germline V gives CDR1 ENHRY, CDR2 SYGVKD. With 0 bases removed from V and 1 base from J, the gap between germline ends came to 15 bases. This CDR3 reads CAISESRGSAANTEAFF. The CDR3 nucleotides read TGTGCCATCAGTGAGTCTAGGGGTTCGGCAGCGAACACTGAAGCTTTCTTT.

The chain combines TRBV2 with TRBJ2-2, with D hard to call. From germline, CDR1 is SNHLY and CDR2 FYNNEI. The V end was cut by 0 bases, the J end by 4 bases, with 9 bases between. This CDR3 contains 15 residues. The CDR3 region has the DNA TGTGCCAGCAGTGAAGCTAAGTTTTTCACCGGGGAGCTGTTTTTT. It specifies CASSEAKFFTGELFF.

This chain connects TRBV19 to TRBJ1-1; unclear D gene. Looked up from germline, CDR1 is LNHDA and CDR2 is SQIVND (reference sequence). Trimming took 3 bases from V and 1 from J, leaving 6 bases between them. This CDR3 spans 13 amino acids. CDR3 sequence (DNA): TGTGCCAGTAGTATTATGAGGAACACTGAAGCTTTCTTT. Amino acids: CASSIMRNTEAFF.